The rows below give T cell receptor beta chains drawn from one sample of a study of response to subunit inactivated influenza vaccine. TCRdb re-analysed the RT-PCR reads in MiXCR, keeping a single row per CDR3 protein. The sample shows 750,000 to 850,000 distinct CDR3 sequences, around 20% of them seen only once. Sequencing used PBMCs from blood, obtained around 5 days after vaccination. The receptors were sampled from a man in his fifties or sixties who received an inactivated influenza vaccine. Each CDR3 is given with its conserved first and last residue. Fields, in order: V gene, D gene, J gene, CDR3 protein. The D gene is left open where the match is weak.

V: TRBV20-1
D: -
J: TRBJ2-5
CDR3: CSARRAQGSQETQYF

V: TRBV15
D: TRBD2
J: TRBJ2-7
CDR3: CATSRATSGVSYEQYF

V: TRBV28
D: TRBD1
J: TRBJ1-2
CDR3: CASSEAAPYRGGGGYTF

V: TRBV12-3/TRBV12-4
D: TRBD1
J: TRBJ2-7
CDR3: CASSPQGAHYEQYF

V: TRBV6-5
D: -
J: TRBJ2-3
CDR3: CASSYVTASGTDTQYF

V: TRBV5-6
D: -
J: TRBJ1-2
CDR3: CASSLPDNYGYTF

V: TRBV6-1
D: -
J: TRBJ1-1
CDR3: CASSNVNTEAFF

V: TRBV6-4
D: -
J: TRBJ2-5
CDR3: CASSDSYASAQETQYF

V: TRBV28
D: -
J: TRBJ2-7
CDR3: CASRGLTHSYEQYF

V: TRBV28
D: TRBD2
J: TRBJ2-1
CDR3: CASRRLAGGGYNEQFF

V: TRBV6-5
D: TRBD1
J: TRBJ1-2
CDR3: CASSSGVDRASSGYTF

V: TRBV20-1
D: TRBD2
J: TRBJ2-1
CDR3: CSARSGAGKNEQFF

V: TRBV10-3
D: TRBD1
J: TRBJ2-3
CDR3: CATGTVSTDTQYF

V: TRBV12-3/TRBV12-4
D: TRBD2
J: TRBJ2-1
CDR3: CASKQLASSYNEQFF

V: TRBV24-1
D: -
J: TRBJ2-1
CDR3: CATSDRPGRQFF

V: TRBV5-5
D: -
J: TRBJ2-1
CDR3: CASSRGYSRASNHEQFF

V: TRBV12-3/TRBV12-4
D: TRBD1
J: TRBJ2-7
CDR3: CASSLGPGTGGYEQYF

V: TRBV7-9
D: TRBD2
J: TRBJ2-1
CDR3: CASSLGISGFSYNEQFF

V: TRBV7-9
D: -
J: TRBJ2-7
CDR3: CASSPVMGDSAYEQYF

V: TRBV10-3
D: TRBD1
J: TRBJ1-5
CDR3: CAIGGTGKDQPQHF

V: TRBV5-4
D: -
J: TRBJ1-1
CDR3: CASSLRGSGEAFF

V: TRBV12-3/TRBV12-4
D: -
J: TRBJ1-3
CDR3: CASSFHSSGNTIYF

V: TRBV6-5
D: -
J: TRBJ2-2
CDR3: CASSYGSFTGELFF

V: TRBV21-1
D: -
J: TRBJ2-5
CDR3: CASSNSKDLWGRPLQYQETQYF

V: TRBV20-1
D: -
J: TRBJ2-7
CDR3: CSASRTGAPYEQYF

V: TRBV20-1
D: -
J: TRBJ2-3
CDR3: CSARSFQTDTQYF

V: TRBV11-2
D: -
J: TRBJ2-3
CDR3: CASSLSRARPDTQYF